Below, 25 T cell receptor beta chains from the same sample are listed, as sequenced in a study of blood T cell repertoires in COVID-19. Sequencing used immunoSEQ multiplex PCR; TCRdb keeps in-frame clones, though not all of them. Of some 370,000 clones in the sample, 75% to 90% are singletons; the top ten hold approximately 5%. Sequenced material: PBMCs or T cells enriched from blood (not recorded which). These receptors originate from a woman aged 45-65 years who had recovered from COVID-19.

The V call is TRBV5-1, the J call TRBJ2-1; 8 bases match TRBD2. Germline values: CDR1 SGHRS, CDR2 YFSETQ. V dropped 4 bases and J dropped 10; count of bases not matched to a gene: 13. The CDR3 length is 15 residues. CDR3 bases: TGCGCCAGCAGCCCTCTAGCGGGCACTCCTAGGGAGCAGTTCTTC. Its translation: CASSPLAGTPREQFF.

The genes are TRBV9 and TRBJ1-3; 9 nucleotides agree with TRBD1. The CDR3 has 16 amino acids. Germline V CDR1 and CDR2: SGDLS, YYNGEE. The V segment lost 3 bases and the J segment 4 bases; nucleotides outside the gene matches: 8. The CDR3 spells CASSGPGTGFGNTIYF. In DNA form, the CDR3 reads TGTGCCAGCAGCGGTCCCGGGACAGGGTTCGGAAACACCATATATTTT.

Here the CDR3 reads CASSQPGGRGVDQPQHF. The CDR3 bases are TGCGCCAGCAGCCAACCCGGAGGCCGAGGAGTGGATCAGCCCCAGCATTTT. J is TRBJ1-5 and V is TRBV4-1, with D unresolved. V was shortened by 2 bases and J by 5 bases, with 19 bases between the two germline ends. Germline CDR1 and CDR2: MGHRA and YSYEKL. The CDR3 is 17 amino acids.

The chain combines TRBV19 with TRBJ1-5, with D perhaps matching TRBD1 (5 bases). In germline, CDR1 is LNHDA, CDR2 SQIVND (reference sequence). CDR3 length: 15 residues. V lost 10 bases and J 3 bases, leaving 19 bases between the germline ends. The CDR3 DNA reads as TGTGCCACCCTACAAATGGCGGGACCCAATCAGCCCCAGCATTTT. This sequence encodes CATLQMAGPNQPQHF.

This clone was seen only a few times. The chain couples TRBV27 to TRBJ1-2, with a weak D call TRBD1 (5 bases). The CDR3 extends over 15 amino acids. Between the trimmed V and J ends, which lost 2 bases and 4 bases, there was a span of 14 bases. Germline CDR1 is MNHEY and CDR2 is SMNVEV (reference sequence). The CDR3 is CASSLRAGSSYGYTF. The CDR3 DNA sequence: TGTGCCAGCAGTTTACGGGCAGGGTCAAGCTATGGCTACACCTTC.

The chain uses TRBV7-8 and TRBJ1-1; TRBD1 matches 7 bases. Germline V lookup: CDR1 SGHVS, CDR2 FQNEAQ. The CDR3 spans 14 residues. After removal of 5 bases from V and 0 bases from J, the junction contained 3 bases not matched to a gene. CDR3 loop: CASSPGQLNTEAFF. In nucleotides, the CDR3 is TGTGCCAGCAGCCCGGGACAGTTGAACACTGAAGCTTTCTTT. Combining the CDR3 with reference TRBV7-8 and TRBJ1-1 gives the whole variable domain GAGVSQSPRYKVAKRGQDVALRCDPISGHVSLFWYQQALGQGPEFLTYFQNEAQLDKSGLPSDRFFAERPEGSVSTLKIQRTQQEDSAVYLCASSPGQLNTEAFFGQGTRLTVV.

The chain joins TRBV5-1 to TRBJ2-3, with D perhaps TRBD2 (6 bases). The length of the CDR3 is 15 residues. The V end lost 2 bases, the J end lost 4 bases, and 14 bases lay between the germline ends. Germline V CDR1 and CDR2: SGHRS, YFSETQ. CDR3 region: CASSLTLAPADTQYF. The CDR3 region has the DNA TGCGCCAGCAGCTTAACACTAGCACCAGCAGATACGCAGTATTTT.

This clone was observed a single time. In nucleotides, the CDR3 is TGTGCCAGCAGCGGTGGGGACAGGGAGCACGAGCAGTACTTC. This encodes CASSGGDREHEQYF. The chain links TRBV9 to TRBJ2-7; 9 bases fit TRBD1. The trim removed 3 bases at V and 5 bases at J, leaving 6 bases unmatched. Germline V gene lookup returns CDR1 SGDLS and CDR2 YYNGEE. The CDR3 covers 14 residues.

This clone was observed a handful of times. This sequence joins TRBV7-3 and TRBJ2-3; TRBD2 agrees at 9 bases. Trimming cost V 2 bases and J 5 bases; bases outside gene matches: 5. Germline V gives CDR1 SGHTA, CDR2 FQGTGA. There are 15 residues in the CDR3. The CDR3 is CASSLGSGGGDTQYF. The DNA for the CDR3 is TGTGCCAGCAGCTTAGGTAGCGGGGGAGGAGATACGCAGTATTTT.

The V call is TRBV19, the J call TRBJ2-6; 10 positions agree with TRBD2. V shed 4 bases, J shed 2 bases, and the junction held 8 bases outside the gene matches. The germline CDR1 and CDR2 sequences are LNHDA and SQIVND (reference sequence). This CDR3 is built from 18 residues. The CDR3 is CASSSPSGRPPGANVLTF. The CDR3 nucleotides read TGTGCCAGTAGTAGTCCTAGCGGGAGACCTCCTGGGGCCAACGTCCTGACTTTC. Based on the CDR3 plus reference TRBV19 and TRBJ2-6, the full variable domain is DGGITQSPKYLFRKEGQNVTLSCEQNLNHDAMYWYRQDPGQGLRLIYYSQIVNDFQKGDIAEGYSVSREKKESFPLTVTSAQKNPTAFYLCASSSPSGRPPGANVLTFGAGSRLTVL.

The gene calls are TRBV14 and TRBJ1-2, with TRBD1 as a possible D gene (5 bases). Germline CDR1 SGHDN, CDR2 FVKESK. There are 16 residues in the CDR3. Between the trimmed V and J ends, which lost 0 bases and 4 bases, there was a span of 15 bases. CDR3 DNA sequence: TGTGCCAGCAGCCAAGATCTGTGGGGCGTGAGCTATGGCTACACCTTC. Translation gives CASSQDLWGVSYGYTF.

V usage is TRBV19 and J usage is TRBJ1-1; 9 nucleotides match TRBD1. The V gene's germline CDR1 is LNHDA and CDR2 SQIVND (reference sequence). The ends lost 5 bases at V and 8 bases at J; junction bases unmatched: 6. The CDR3 has 13 amino acids. The CDR3 sequence: CASSYLGQGEAFF. The CDR3 nucleotides are TGTGCCAGTAGTTATTTGGGACAGGGCGAAGCTTTCTTT.

V gene TRBV11-2 combines with J gene TRBJ2-2; D unresolved. CDR3 length equals 13 residues. The germline gives CDR1 SGHAT, CDR2 FQNNGV. The germline V and J ends were trimmed by 5 bases and 5 bases, with 9 bases remaining between them. CDR3 sequence reads: CASSPEATGELFF. CDR3 in DNA: TGTGCCAGCAGCCCAGAGGCTACCGGGGAGCTGTTTTTT.

The rearrangement joins TRBV21-1 to TRBJ2-7; the table's D gene call, TRBD2, was not cross checked with the DNA. TRBV21-1 has pseudogene status. CDR3 length: 15 residues. In DNA, the CDR3 is TGTGCCAGCAGCACACTAGCGGGGTTCTCCTACGAGCAGTACTTC. Protein sequence: CASSTLAGFSYEQYF.

The chain carries TRBV7-2 and TRBJ2-7, with 8 bases matching TRBD1. Trimming removed 7 bases from V and 2 bases from J; junction bases left unmatched: 10. The germline CDR1 and CDR2 sequences are SGHTA and FQGNSA. The CDR3 covers 15 residues. In DNA, the CDR3 is TGTGCCAGCATCGTGACCGTACAGGGGGCCTACGAGCAGTACTTC. This gives the protein CASIVTVQGAYEQYF.

This clone was recorded only once. The CDR3 spells CASSALKSASEQFF. In nucleotides, the CDR3 is TGTGCCAGCAGCGCGCTGAAATCCGCTTCGGAGCAGTTCTTC. This chain connects TRBV7-3 to TRBJ2-1; D gene unclear. Trimming took off 5 bases at V and 10 bases at J, with 18 bases between the two ends. In germline, CDR1 is SGHTA, CDR2 FQGTGA. This CDR3 is built from 14 residues.

The rearrangement joins TRBV12-3 or TRBV12-4 to TRBJ1-2; TRBD1 might be the D (6 bases). Trimming left V 7 bases short and J 4 bases short, with 13 bases between. The CDR3 is 13 amino acids. CDR3 DNA sequence: TGTGCCAGCACCTCGGACAGAGGCTATGGCTACACCTTC. Translating it yields CASTSDRGYGYTF.

The rearrangement links TRBV7-3 to TRBJ2-1, with TRBD1 identical over 7 bases. This CDR3 comprises 15 residues. The V and J ends lost 0 bases and 2 bases, in that order; junction bases with no gene match: 1. Germline lookup yields CDR1 SGHTA and CDR2 FQGTGA. The CDR3 DNA follows: TGTGCCAGCAGCTTAACACAGGGGACCTACAATGAGCAGTTCTTC. Its protein product is CASSLTQGTYNEQFF. The full variable domain, rest sourced from reference TRBV7-3 and TRBJ2-1, is GAGVSQTPSNKVTEKGKYVELRCDPISGHTALYWYRQSLGQGPEFLIYFQGTGAADDSGLPNDRFFAVRPEGSVSTLKIQRTERGDSAVYLCASSLTQGTYNEQFFGPGTRLTVL.

V and J are TRBV15 and TRBJ1-2, with a weak D call TRBD1 (6 bases). V was pared by 5 bases and J by 7 bases, with 17 bases between. Germline CDR1 reads LNHNV; CDR2 reads YYDKDF (reference sequence). CDR3 length: 14 residues. In DNA form, the CDR3 reads TGTGCCACCAGCCCCACTCAACAGGGTTCTGGCTACACCTTC. Encoded protein: CATSPTQQGSGYTF. The complete variable domain, with remaining parts taken from reference TRBV15 and TRBJ1-2, reads DAMVIQNPRYQVTQFGKPVTLSCSQTLNHNVMYWYQQKSSQAPKLLFHYYDKDFNNEADTPDNFQSRRPNTSFCFLDIRSPGLGDTAMYLCATSPTQQGSGYTFGSGTRLTVV.

In nucleotides, the CDR3 is TGTGCCAGCAGCCAAGTTTCGTACGAGCAGTACTTC. It codes for CASSQVSYEQYF. The genes are TRBV14 and TRBJ2-7; D gene ambiguous. CDR3 length: 12 residues. Germline V CDR1 and CDR2: SGHDN, FVKESK. Trimming took 1 base from V and 4 from J, leaving 5 bases between them.

This chain uses TRBV18 with TRBJ2-7; 8 bases line up with TRBD1. With 1 base clipped from V and 4 bases from J, the junction kept 6 bases outside the gene matches. The CDR3 is 15 residues long. From germline, CDR1 is KGHSH and CDR2 LQKENI. CDR3 DNA sequence: TGTGCCAGCTCACCACGGACAGGGACACTATACGAGCAGTACTTC. It encodes CASSPRTGTLYEQYF.

CDR3 DNA: TGTGCCAGCAGTTCCCGGGAGGCTTCTGAAGCTTTCTTT. Translation gives CASSSREASEAFF. The genes are TRBV12-3 or TRBV12-4 and TRBJ1-1; D is uncertain. The CDR3 has 13 amino acids. V lost 4 bases to trimming and J lost 6 bases, with 12 bases between them.

CDR3 DNA: TGTGCCAGCAGTTCCCCCGCCGTGAGGACTGAAGCTTTCTTT. Amino acid sequence: CASSSPAVRTEAFF. The chain links TRBV27 to TRBJ1-1; D ambiguous. V lost 4 bases and J 5 bases, leaving 14 bases between the germline ends. Germline CDR1 is MNHEY and CDR2 is SMNVEV (reference sequence). The CDR3 covers 14 residues.

This rearrangement joins TRBV27 to TRBJ1-1, with D perhaps matching TRBD1 (6 bases). Trimming removed 7 bases from V and 5 bases from J, with 26 bases in between. CDR3 length: 17 amino acids. Looked up from germline, CDR1 is MNHEY and CDR2 is SMNVEV (reference sequence). The CDR3: CASNRYTSRDIKTEAFF. DNA for the CDR3: TGTGCCAGCAACCGATACACCTCTCGGGACATAAAGACTGAAGCTTTCTTT.

This chain connects TRBV11-1 to TRBJ2-1; TRBD1 agrees at 7 bases. The CDR3 is 15 residues long. V gave up 8 bases and J gave up 7 bases; unmatched junction bases: 14. Looked up from germline, CDR1 is SGHAT and CDR2 is FQDESV (reference sequence). This CDR3 reads CASSTGDRGRNEQFF. CDR3 nucleotide sequence: TGTGCCAGCTCCACAGGGGACCGGGGTAGGAATGAGCAGTTCTTC.